Below, 14 T cell receptor beta chains from the same sample are listed, as sequenced in a study of cytomegalovirus exposure and HLA in healthy donors. PCR was performed using 60 Vbeta and 13 Jbeta primers. TCRdb's table, derived via immunoSEQ multiplex PCR, lists solely in-frame clones and lacks some. The sample has fewer than 200,000 clones, about 63% seen once. Sequencing was done on a sample of PBMCs. The receptors stem from a woman in her forties in good health and CMV-seropositive.

The chain links TRBV7-2 to TRBJ2-7; TRBD2 matches 11 bases. Trimming took 5 bases from V and 5 from J; bases not matched to a gene: 8. This CDR3 is 15 amino acids long. From germline, CDR1 is SGHTA and CDR2 FQGNSA. The DNA for the CDR3 is TGTGCCAGCAGCCACCTAGCGGGAGGTCTGGACGAGCAGTACTTC. Its translation: CASSHLAGGLDEQYF.

The J gene is TRBJ2-1, the V gene TRBV5-6; 11 bases fit TRBD2. Losses at the gene ends were 3 bases for V and 7 bases for J; bases not matched to a gene: 15. This CDR3 region has 18 residues. Germline CDR1 reads SGHDT; CDR2 reads YYEEEE. The CDR3 nucleotides read TGTGCCAGCAGCTCCCGGGGCCTAGCGGGAGGTGGTCGGAATGAGCAGTTCTTC. Its protein is CASSSRGLAGGGRNEQFF.

V and J are TRBV28 and TRBJ2-3, with D tentatively TRBD2 (6 bases). There are 15 residues in the CDR3. V was clipped by 5 bases and J by 2 bases, with 14 bases between them. Germline V gene sequence: CDR1 MDHEN, CDR2 SYDVKM. The CDR3 spells CASSGSGVLTDTQYF. The CDR3 coding sequence is TGTGCCAGCAGTGGATCGGGAGTCCTCACAGATACGCAGTATTTT. Drawing the rest from reference TRBV28 and TRBJ2-3, the complete variable domain is DVKVTQSSRYLVKRTGEKVFLECVQDMDHENMFWYRQDPGLGLRLIYFSYDVKMKEKGDIPEGYSVSREKKERFSLILESASTNQTSMYLCASSGSGVLTDTQYFGPGTRLTVL.

This clone was seen more than once but under ten times. The V call is TRBV19, the J call TRBJ2-1; 7 bases are a match to TRBD1. V was pared by 0 bases and J by 4 bases, with 3 bases of the junction left unmatched. Per germline, CDR1 LNHDA and CDR2 SQIVND (reference sequence). The CDR3 runs 15 residues. The CDR3 coding sequence is TGTGCCAGTAGTATAGAGGGGACAGTTTACAATGAGCAGTTCTTC. Its translation is CASSIEGTVYNEQFF.

The gene calls are TRBV18 and TRBJ2-3, with 11 bases that match TRBD2. This CDR3 has 17 amino acids. V gave up 6 bases and J gave up 5 bases; unmatched junction bases: 13. The germline gives CDR1 KGHSH, CDR2 LQKENI. The DNA for the CDR3 is TGTGCCAGCTCGCCCTCCCTAGCGGGAGGACTCGGAGATACGCAGTATTTT. The encoded protein is CASSPSLAGGLGDTQYF.

The chain employs TRBV7-3 and TRBJ2-3; D unresolved. V shed 5 bases and J shed 0 bases, with 9 bases lying between them. CDR3 size: 14 residues. In germline, CDR1 is SGHTA, CDR2 FQGTGA. The CDR3, as DNA: TGTGCCAGCAGCGCCTACCCTAGCACAGATACGCAGTATTTT. It encodes CASSAYPSTDTQYF. Together with reference TRBV7-3 and TRBJ2-3, the CDR3 gives the full variable domain: GAGVSQTPSNKVTEKGKYVELRCDPISGHTALYWYRQSLGQGPEFLIYFQGTGAADDSGLPNDRFFAVRPEGSVSTLKIQRTERGDSAVYLCASSAYPSTDTQYFGPGTRLTVL.

This clone was seen a single time. The chain has TRBV7-2 and TRBJ1-1; D not certain. Between the trimmed V and J ends, which lost 1 base and 2 bases, there was a span of 8 bases. CDR1 is SGHTA and CDR2 is FQGNSA in the germline V gene. The CDR3 consists of 14 residues. The DNA for the CDR3 is TGTGCCAGCAGCTTAGACAATATTAACACTGAAGCTTTCTTT. Protein product: CASSLDNINTEAFF.

This sequence joins TRBV7-8 and TRBJ2-2, with unresolved D. Germline CDR1 reads SGHVS; CDR2 reads FQNEAQ. CDR3 length: 17 residues. Trimming removed 1 base at V and 8 bases at J, with 20 bases between. CDR3 DNA: TGTGCCAGCAGCTTAGGGGCGTACTTACACACCGGAGGGGAGCTGTTTTTT. As protein: CASSLGAYLHTGGELFF.

Concerning this clone itself: A junction boundary mismatches the germline segment, possibly from a read error. J is TRBJ1-2 and V is TRBV2, with a tentative D call TRBD1 (5 bases). The V gene's germline CDR1 is SNHLY and CDR2 FYNNEI. CDR3 size: 14 residues. Here the CDR3 reads CASSDSGTGRGYPF. DNA for the CDR3: TGTGCCAGCAGTGACTCCGGGACTGGGAGAGGCTACCCCTTC.

The rearrangement joins TRBV7-8 to TRBJ2-3; 8 positions match TRBD1. The junction had 6 bases not matched to a gene; V was cut back by 5 bases and J by 2 bases. Germline V gene data show CDR1 as SGHVS and CDR2 as FQNEAQ. The CDR3 runs 15 residues. The CDR3 coding sequence is TGTGCCAGCAGCGAACGGGACAGGAACACAGATACGCAGTATTTT. It yields the protein CASSERDRNTDTQYF.

V gene TRBV19 combines with J gene TRBJ2-1; D is unclear. The CDR3 is 11 amino acids. Germline values: CDR1 LNHDA, CDR2 SQIVND (reference sequence). Between the trimmed V and J ends, which lost 3 bases and 7 bases, there was a span of 4 bases. The CDR3, as DNA: TGTGCCAGTAGTATCCGTAATGAGCAGTTCTTC. It is translated as CASSIRNEQFF.

The chain links TRBV2 to TRBJ2-1; possibly TRBD2 for D (6 bases). Deletions cut 2 bases from V and 9 bases from J, with 11 bases between. Germline V gene sequence: CDR1 SNHLY, CDR2 FYNNEI. CDR3 length: 13 residues. The CDR3 DNA reads TGTGCCAGCAGTGAAACTAGCATGGGTGAGCAGTTCTTC. This sequence encodes CASSETSMGEQFF.

The chain combines TRBV7-6 with TRBJ2-2, with TRBD1 identical over 9 bases. The CDR3 length is 13 residues. The trim removed 4 bases at V and 13 bases at J, leaving 7 bases unmatched. The germline V gene encodes CDR1 SGHVS and CDR2 FNYEAQ. The CDR3 nucleotides are TGTGCCAGCAGCTCATACAGGGGGCTGGGGCTGTTTTTT. Residues: CASSSYRGLGLFF.

The chain has TRBV6-1 and TRBJ1-1, with 9 bases fitting TRBD1. Germline V gene lookup returns CDR1 MNHNS and CDR2 SASEGT. J was trimmed by 5 bases and V by 8 bases; bases with no gene match: 9. This CDR3 spans 14 amino acids. The CDR3 bases are TGTGCCAGCCGACTAGTGACAGGGGGAACTGAAGCTTTCTTT. It translates to CASRLVTGGTEAFF.